Listed below are T cell receptor beta chains from one sample, sequenced in a study of shared clonotypes between healthy human individuals. This table comes from immunoSEQ multiplex PCR, and its TCRdb copy is limited to in-frame clones, with some not included. This table has approximately 2.3 million clones, just over 90% appearing once. Material for sequencing was naive CD4+ T cells from PBMCs. These receptors were obtained from a man younger than 35 in good health. Some clones in this sample may be carry-over from other donors' samples. CDR3s include the opening cysteine and the closing phenylalanine or tryptophan. Rows may omit the clone size; those that give it use once, few, many or a size class.

v_gene: TRBV9
abundance: NA
CDR3aa: CASSGSSGTLSNEQFF

v_gene: TRBV7-3
abundance: NA
CDR3aa: CASSPRLGNEQFF

v_gene: TRBV6-1
abundance: NA
CDR3aa: CASGKTKSSYNEQFF

v_gene: TRBV5-1
abundance: NA
CDR3aa: CASSLTDGRIGYTF

v_gene: TRBV7-9
abundance: NA
CDR3aa: CASSLGRGLNQPQHF

v_gene: TRBV14
abundance: NA
CDR3aa: CASSQDRGTKLFF

v_gene: TRBV6-5
abundance: NA
CDR3aa: CASSSGTGVYEQYF

v_gene: TRBV29-1
abundance: NA
CDR3aa: CSARGISSYNEQFF

v_gene: TRBV7-2
abundance: NA
CDR3aa: CASSLAREATEAFF

v_gene: TRBV5-6
abundance: NA
CDR3aa: CASSYKGRHSGANVLTF

v_gene: TRBV14
abundance: once
CDR3aa: CASSPTRGPPYEQYF

v_gene: TRBV18
abundance: NA
CDR3aa: CASSPPDRGLTDTQYF

v_gene: TRBV6-1
abundance: NA
CDR3aa: CASSESGKLTGELFF

v_gene: TRBV5-4
abundance: NA
CDR3aa: CASSLWLAGVGYNEQFF

v_gene: TRBV6-1
abundance: NA
CDR3aa: CASSVAGVVTEAFF

v_gene: TRBV11-2
abundance: NA
CDR3aa: CASSLAGVYNEQFF

v_gene: TRBV5-1
abundance: NA
CDR3aa: CASSFPTNEKLFF

v_gene: TRBV5-1
abundance: NA
CDR3aa: CASSFADMNTEAFF

v_gene: TRBV6-5
abundance: NA
CDR3aa: CASKLRDTQYF

v_gene: TRBV5-1
abundance: NA
CDR3aa: CASSLALAGGADTQYF

v_gene: TRBV4-1
abundance: NA
CDR3aa: CASSRVSSAYEQYF

v_gene: TRBV23-1
abundance: once
CDR3aa: CAGPLLGTDTQYF

v_gene: TRBV28
abundance: NA
CDR3aa: CASRGRGYTF

v_gene: TRBV28
abundance: NA
CDR3aa: CASSSSGTASYEQYF

v_gene: TRBV9
abundance: NA
CDR3aa: CASSESGTSGTYEQYF

v_gene: TRBV6-5
abundance: NA
CDR3aa: CASSYSPSRPYNEQFF

v_gene: TRBV6-5
abundance: NA
CDR3aa: CASSPDRERNTIYF

v_gene: TRBV6-5
abundance: NA
CDR3aa: CASSWRGGGLNEQFF

v_gene: TRBV27
abundance: NA
CDR3aa: CASSPPDGLGSYGYTF

v_gene: TRBV11-3
abundance: NA
CDR3aa: CASSLGGDLLYEQYF

v_gene: TRBV11-2
abundance: NA
CDR3aa: CASSLVTSGSGEQYF

v_gene: TRBV6-1
abundance: NA
CDR3aa: CASREGGGTEAFF

v_gene: TRBV7-2
abundance: NA
CDR3aa: CASSLLTLRDTGEQYF

v_gene: TRBV7-2
abundance: NA
CDR3aa: CASSRGPTGEREQYF

v_gene: TRBV5-4
abundance: NA
CDR3aa: CASSTGGVRLTEAFF

v_gene: TRBV5-1
abundance: NA
CDR3aa: CASSLGDRANQPQHF

v_gene: TRBV7-2
abundance: NA
CDR3aa: CASSLLGLRNTEAFF

v_gene: TRBV6-4
abundance: NA
CDR3aa: CASAPGQGGEQYF

v_gene: TRBV2
abundance: NA
CDR3aa: CASSESEGLAFEFF